This entry describes one T cell receptor beta chain. The data derive from a study of shared clonotypes between healthy human individuals. The method was immunoSEQ multiplex PCR; TCRdb's version includes in-frame clones alone and lacks a portion of them. The table shows about 1.5 million clones, with 95% to 99% occurring only once. The germline CDR1 and CDR2 sequences are SNHLY and FYNNEI. V gave up 4 bases and J gave up 1 base; unmatched junction bases: 8. The length of the CDR3 is 17 residues. The sample comprised naive CD4+ T cells sorted from blood. Regarding subset: CD45RA+ positively selected. The source is a young man in good health. The chain recombines TRBV2 with TRBJ2-1; 9 bases fit TRBD2. In DNA form, the CDR3 reads TGTGCCAGCAGTGCGTATCGCCTAGCGGGATCCTACAATGAGCAGTTCTTC. Protein sequence: CASSAYRLAGSYNEQFF.